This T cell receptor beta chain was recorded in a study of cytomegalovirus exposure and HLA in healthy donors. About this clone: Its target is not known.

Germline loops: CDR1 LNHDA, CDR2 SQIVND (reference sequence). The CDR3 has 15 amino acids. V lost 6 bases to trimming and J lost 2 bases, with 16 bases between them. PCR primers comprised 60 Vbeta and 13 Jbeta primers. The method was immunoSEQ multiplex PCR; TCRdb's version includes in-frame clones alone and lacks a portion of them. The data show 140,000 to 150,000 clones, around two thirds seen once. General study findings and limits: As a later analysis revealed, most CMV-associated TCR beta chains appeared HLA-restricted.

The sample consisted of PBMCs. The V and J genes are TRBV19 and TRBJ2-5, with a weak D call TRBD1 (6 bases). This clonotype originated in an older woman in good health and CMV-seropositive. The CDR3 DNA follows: TGTGCCAGTAGCCCCGGACAGCGAGGGCAAGAGACCCAGTACTTC. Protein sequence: CASSPGQRGQETQYF.